The T cell receptor beta chain under discussion was sequenced for a study of shared clonotypes between healthy human individuals. General study findings and limits: Represented diversity (both genetic and exposure-history) was limited by the small number of donors.

Every contributor of samples was a Caucasian grown-up residing in Nashville, Tennessee. Genomic DNA (from each subset) was split evenly across several immunoSEQ plates. This table comes from immunoSEQ multiplex PCR, and its TCRdb copy is limited to in-frame clones, with some not included. The sample carries 490,000 or so clones, over 65% recorded once. This CDR3 spans 15 amino acids. The V end was cut by 0 bases, the J end by 5 bases, with 13 bases between. Germline CDR1 and CDR2: LGHNA and YSLEER. At least ten counts were recorded for this clone. Its specificity is not known. Sequencing input: PBMCs. The chain combines TRBV4-3 with TRBJ1-2; D gene ambiguous. This sequence originates from a woman aged 40 to 50 in good health. Some clones in this sample may be carry-over from other donors' samples. CDR3: CASSQDRRGSYGYTF. As DNA, the CDR3 is TGCGCCAGCAGCCAAGATAGGAGAGGCTCTTATGGCTACACCTTC.